Included here is one T cell receptor beta chain sequence, with context. These data belong to a study of siplizumab effects on memory and regulatory T cells. Per the germline V gene, CDR1 is SNHLY and CDR2 is FYNNEI. This CDR3 has 15 amino acids. Trimming cost V 6 bases and J 4 bases; bases outside gene matches: 7. The data were produced by immunoSEQ multiplex PCR, yet TCRdb's version contains in-frame clones alone and is incomplete. The sample includes more than 45,000 clones, 95% to 98% of them seen just once. The receptor was isolated from a human donor in good health. Sequenced sample: naive CD4+ T cells sorted from blood. The chain recombines TRBV2 with TRBJ2-2, with 8 bases lining up with TRBD1. The CDR3 DNA reads TGTGCCAGCAGCGCAGGGGGCCCAATCACCGGGGAGCTGTTTTTT. Protein product: CASSAGGPITGELFF. The variable domain in full, completed from reference TRBV2 and TRBJ2-2, reads EPEVTQTPSHQVTQMGQEVILRCVPISNHLYFYWYRQILGQKVEFLVSFYNNEISEKSEIFDDQFSVERPDGSNFTLKIRSTKLEDSAMYFCASSAGGPITGELFFGEGSRLTVL.